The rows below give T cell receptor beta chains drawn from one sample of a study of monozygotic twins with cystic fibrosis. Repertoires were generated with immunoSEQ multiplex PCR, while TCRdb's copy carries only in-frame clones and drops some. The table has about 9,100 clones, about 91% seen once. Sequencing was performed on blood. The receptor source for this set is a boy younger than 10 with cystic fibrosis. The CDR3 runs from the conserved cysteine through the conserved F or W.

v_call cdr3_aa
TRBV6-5 CASTSGQYNEKLFF
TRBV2 CASSLTREQTQYF
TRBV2 CASSWRTSGLNEQFF
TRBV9 CASSSPLGTQYF
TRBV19 CASSVETGVDNQPQHF
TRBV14 CASSQGRNEKLFF
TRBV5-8 CASSLDRRETQYF
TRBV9 CASSVGSSYNSPLHF
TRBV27 CASNLRNLGTDTEAFF
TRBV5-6 CASSPLNFALGETQYF
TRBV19 CASSISTGGGYTF
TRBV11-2 CASRLTRGSSLREQYF
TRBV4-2 CASSPSGATDTQYF
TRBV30 CAWSGDSNQPQHF
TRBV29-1 CSVNSLYEGANYEQYF
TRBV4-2 CASSQDAGSGNTIYF